The 6 T cell receptor beta chains given below trace back to one sample, sequenced in a study of PD-L1 blockade in urothelial cancer. Sample time point: pretreatment peripheral blood. The repertoire was sequenced with immunoSEQ multiplex PCR; TCRdb's copy has only in-frame clones and lacks some. This table has 60,000 to 65,000 clones, roughly 79% appearing once. Sequenced material: PBMCs, taken around atezolizumab (anti-PD-L1) treatment. These receptors originate from a man in his 70s with urothelial cancer.

Regarding this clone: An end of the junction differs from the germline gene, which may be a read error. V gene TRBV7-7 combines with J gene TRBJ2-5; TRBD1 matches at 8 bases. The CDR3 covers 14 residues. Germline V lookup: CDR1 SSHAT, CDR2 FNYEAQ (reference sequence). The CDR3 DNA sequence: TGTGCTAGCAGCCTGACAGGGGACGGAGAGACCCAGTACTTC. This gives the protein CASSLTGDGETQYF.

CDR3 region: CASSPGQGNEQFF. The CDR3 DNA sequence: TGCGCCAGCAGCCCGGGACAGGGCAATGAGCAGTTCTTC. The chain carries TRBV5-1 and TRBJ2-1, with 9 bases identical to TRBD1. The length of the CDR3 is 13 residues. The germline gives CDR1 SGHRS, CDR2 YFSETQ. Losses at the gene ends were 4 bases for V and 6 bases for J; bases not matched to a gene: 2. The entire variable domain, with the rest obtained from reference TRBV5-1 and TRBJ2-1, is as follows: KAGVTQTPRYLIKTRGQQVTLSCSPISGHRSVSWYQQTPGQGLQFLFEYFSETQRNKGNFPGRFSGRQFSNSRSEMNVSTLELGDSALYLCASSPGQGNEQFFGPGTRLTVL.

This clone was found many times. CDR3 in DNA: TGTGCCAGCAGTGAAGATCCTGTCCTCGAGACCCAGTACTTC. Its translation is CASSEDPVLETQYF. This sequence joins TRBV6-1 and TRBJ2-5; D unclear. Trimming cost V 1 base and J 5 bases, with 11 bases left between them. Germline CDR1 is MNHNS and CDR2 is SASEGT. The CDR3 contains 14 residues.

V and J are TRBV10-3 and TRBJ2-2; 7 bases map to TRBD2. Germline values: CDR1 ENHRY, CDR2 SYGVKD. Trimming cost V 7 bases and J 2 bases; bases outside gene matches: 4. The CDR3 consists of 14 residues. The CDR3 spells CAITASGNTGELFF. The CDR3 nucleotides are TGTGCCATCACGGCTAGCGGCAACACCGGGGAGCTGTTTTTT.

In this sample, this clone turned up once. The CDR3 loop reads CAISGLVNTGELFF. DNA of the CDR3: TGTGCCATCAGTGGACTAGTGAACACCGGGGAGCTGTTTTTT. This chain links TRBV10-3 with TRBJ2-2, with D perhaps TRBD2 (6 bases). CDR1 and CDR2 from the germline V gene are ENHRY and SYGVKD. Trimming took 4 bases from V and 1 from J, leaving 7 bases between them. CDR3 length: 14 amino acids.

The chain employs TRBV29-1 and TRBJ2-5; 11 bases are a match to TRBD2. This CDR3 region has 15 residues. Germline trimming cut 3 bases from V and 4 bases from J; bases unmatched to any gene: 7. Germline CDR1 reads SQVTM; CDR2 reads ANQGSEA. The CDR3 bases are TGCAGCGTTGAGGAACTAGCGGGAGACGGAGAGACCCAGTACTTC. Translated: CSVEELAGDGETQYF.